This T cell receptor beta chain was profiled in a study of OX40 agonist ivuxolimab in advanced cancers. Autoimmune disease history or systemic immunosuppression meant exclusion. Assay: immunoSEQ multiplex PCR; the TCRdb copy retains only in-frame clones and omits some. This repertoire shows over 100,000 clones, 75% to 95% found once; its top ten account for 0.95% to 1.4%. Concerning this clone itself: What it recognizes is unknown.

General study findings and limits: Relatively little clonal expansion, among the lowest observed, appeared in partial responders at 0.1-3.0 mg/kg. More expanded clones were seen, on average, in CD8+ T cells than in CD4+. Among expanded peripheral T cells, antigen specificity went undetermined.

The receptor comes from an adult with an advanced solid tumor such as melanoma, head and neck, liver or kidney cancer. Sequencing used CD4+ or CD8+ T cells sorted from blood, obtained in a trial of the OX40 agonist ivuxolimab.

The CDR3 bases are TGTGCCAGCTCCGGACGGAACGGGATTGGCAATCAGCCCCAGCATTTT. Residues: CASSGRNGIGNQPQHF. The chain is built from TRBV5-8 and TRBJ1-5; no firm D call. Germline V CDR1 and CDR2: SGHTS, YDEGEE. V was clipped by 7 bases and J by 2 bases, with 19 bases between them. This CDR3 is built from 16 residues.